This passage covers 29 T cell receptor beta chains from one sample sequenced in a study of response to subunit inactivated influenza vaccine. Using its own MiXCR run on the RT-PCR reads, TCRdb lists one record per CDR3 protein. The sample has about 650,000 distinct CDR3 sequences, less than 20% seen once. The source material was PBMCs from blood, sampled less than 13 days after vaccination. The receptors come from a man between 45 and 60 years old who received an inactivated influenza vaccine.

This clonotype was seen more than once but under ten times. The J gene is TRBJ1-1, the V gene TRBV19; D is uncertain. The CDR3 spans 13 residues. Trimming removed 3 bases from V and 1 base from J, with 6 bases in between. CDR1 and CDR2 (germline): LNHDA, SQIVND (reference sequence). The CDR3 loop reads CASSIKGNTEAFF. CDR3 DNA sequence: TGTGCCAGTAGTATCAAGGGGAACACTGAAGCTTTCTTT.

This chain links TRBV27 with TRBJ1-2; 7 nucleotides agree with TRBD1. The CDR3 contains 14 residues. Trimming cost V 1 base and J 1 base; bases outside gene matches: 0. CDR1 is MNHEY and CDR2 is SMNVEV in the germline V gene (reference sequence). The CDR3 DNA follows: TGTGCCAGCAGTTTATACAGGGGTAACTATGGCTACACCTTC. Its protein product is CASSLYRGNYGYTF.

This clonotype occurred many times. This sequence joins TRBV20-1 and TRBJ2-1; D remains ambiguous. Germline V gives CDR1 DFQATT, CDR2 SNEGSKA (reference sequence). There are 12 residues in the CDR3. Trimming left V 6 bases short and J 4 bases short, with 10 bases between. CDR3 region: CSASSSYNEQFF. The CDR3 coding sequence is TGCAGTGCGTCTTCATCATACAATGAGCAGTTCTTC.

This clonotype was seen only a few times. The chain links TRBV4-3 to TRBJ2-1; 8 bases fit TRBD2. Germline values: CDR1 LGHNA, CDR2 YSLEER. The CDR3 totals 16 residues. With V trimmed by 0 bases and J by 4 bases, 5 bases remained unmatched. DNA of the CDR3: TGCGCCAGCAGCCAAGATAGCGGGACTATTTACAATGAGCAGTTCTTC. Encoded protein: CASSQDSGTIYNEQFF.

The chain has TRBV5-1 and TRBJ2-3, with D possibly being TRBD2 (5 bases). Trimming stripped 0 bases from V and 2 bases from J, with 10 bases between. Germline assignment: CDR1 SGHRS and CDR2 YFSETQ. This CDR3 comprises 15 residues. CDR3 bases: TGCGCCAGCAGCTTGGTTCGGGGAGACACAGATACGCAGTATTTT. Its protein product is CASSLVRGDTDTQYF.

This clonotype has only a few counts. CDR3 protein: CSVDAVQETQYF. CDR3 sequence (DNA): TGCAGCGTTGATGCGGTCCAAGAGACCCAGTACTTC. The chain uses TRBV29-1 and TRBJ2-5; D gene unclear. CDR1 is SQVTM, CDR2 ANQGSEA, per germline. The V and J ends lost 3 bases and 1 base respectively, with 6 bases between them. CDR3 length: 12 residues.

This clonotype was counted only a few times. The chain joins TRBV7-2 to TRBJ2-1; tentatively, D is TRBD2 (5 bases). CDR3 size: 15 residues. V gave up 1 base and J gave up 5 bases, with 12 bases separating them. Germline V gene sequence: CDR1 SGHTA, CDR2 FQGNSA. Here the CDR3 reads CASSLGRAGNNEQFF. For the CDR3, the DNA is TGTGCCAGCAGCTTAGGAAGGGCGGGTAACAATGAGCAGTTCTTC. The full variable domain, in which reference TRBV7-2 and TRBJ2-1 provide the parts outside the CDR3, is GAGVSQSPSNKVTEKGKDVELRCDPISGHTALYWYRQSLGQGLEFLIYFQGNSAPDKSGLPSDRFSAERTGGSVSTLTIQRTQQEDSAVYLCASSLGRAGNNEQFFGPGTRLTVL.

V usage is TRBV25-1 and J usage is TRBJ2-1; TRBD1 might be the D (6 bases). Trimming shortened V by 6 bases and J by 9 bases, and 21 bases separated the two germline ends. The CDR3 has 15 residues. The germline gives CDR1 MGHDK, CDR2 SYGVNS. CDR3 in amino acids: CASSFRPSVQGEQFF. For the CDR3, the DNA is TGTGCCAGCAGCTTTCGACCCTCCGTACAGGGTGAGCAGTTCTTC.

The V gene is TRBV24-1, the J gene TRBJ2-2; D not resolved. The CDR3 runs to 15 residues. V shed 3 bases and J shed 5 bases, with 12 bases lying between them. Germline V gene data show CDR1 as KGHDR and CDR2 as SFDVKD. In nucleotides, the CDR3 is TGTGCCACCAGTGATCCCATCCTGGCGACCGGGGAGCTGTTTTTT. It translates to CATSDPILATGELFF.

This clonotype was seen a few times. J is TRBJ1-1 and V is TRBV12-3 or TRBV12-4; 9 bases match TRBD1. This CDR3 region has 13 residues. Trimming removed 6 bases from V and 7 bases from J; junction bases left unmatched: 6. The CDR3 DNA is TGTGCCAGCAGGTTACAGGGGGCAAATGAAGCTTTCTTT. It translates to CASRLQGANEAFF.

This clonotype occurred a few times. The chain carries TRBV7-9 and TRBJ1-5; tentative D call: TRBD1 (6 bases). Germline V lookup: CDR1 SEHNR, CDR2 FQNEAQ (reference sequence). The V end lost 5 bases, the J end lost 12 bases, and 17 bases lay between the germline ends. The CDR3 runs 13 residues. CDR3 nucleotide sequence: TGTGCCAGCAGCCCGCCTACAGGGACGGTCCAGCATTTT. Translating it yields CASSPPTGTVQHF.

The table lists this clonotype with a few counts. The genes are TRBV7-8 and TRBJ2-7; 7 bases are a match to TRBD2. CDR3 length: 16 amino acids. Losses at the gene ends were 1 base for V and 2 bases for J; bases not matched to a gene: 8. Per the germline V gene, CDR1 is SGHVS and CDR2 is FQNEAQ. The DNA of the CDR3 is TGTGCCAGCAGCTTAGGAGGCGGGGGACTCCCCTACGAGCAGTACTTC. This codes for CASSLGGGGLPYEQYF.

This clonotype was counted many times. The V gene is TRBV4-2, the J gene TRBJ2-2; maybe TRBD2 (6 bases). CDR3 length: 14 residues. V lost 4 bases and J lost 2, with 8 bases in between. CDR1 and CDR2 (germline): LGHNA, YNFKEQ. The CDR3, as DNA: TGTGCCAGCAGCCCGGGGACTAACACCGGGGAGCTGTTTTTT. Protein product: CASSPGTNTGELFF.

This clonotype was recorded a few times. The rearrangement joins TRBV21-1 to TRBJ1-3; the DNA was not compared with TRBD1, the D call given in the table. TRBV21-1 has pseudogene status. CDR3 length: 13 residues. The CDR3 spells CASVQGGGNTIYF. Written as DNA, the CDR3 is TGTGCCAGTGTACAGGGCGGCGGAAACACCATATATTTT.

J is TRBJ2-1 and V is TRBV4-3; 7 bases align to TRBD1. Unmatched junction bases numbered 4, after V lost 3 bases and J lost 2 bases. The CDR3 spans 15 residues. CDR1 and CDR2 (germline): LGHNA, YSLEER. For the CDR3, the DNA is TGCGCCAGCAGCCAGACAGGGCAAACCTACAATGAGCAGTTCTTC. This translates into CASSQTGQTYNEQFF.

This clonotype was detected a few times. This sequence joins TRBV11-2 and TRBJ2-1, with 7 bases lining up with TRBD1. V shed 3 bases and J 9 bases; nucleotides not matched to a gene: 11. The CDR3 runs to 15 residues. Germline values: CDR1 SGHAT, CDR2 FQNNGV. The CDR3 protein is CASSFEGAGEPEQFF. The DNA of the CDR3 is TGTGCCAGCAGCTTCGAGGGGGCGGGTGAGCCTGAGCAGTTCTTC. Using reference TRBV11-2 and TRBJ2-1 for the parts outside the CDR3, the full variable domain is EAGVAQSPRYKIIEKRQSVAFWCNPISGHATLYWYQQILGQGPKLLIQFQNNGVVDDSQLPKDRFSAERLKGVDSTLKIQPAKLEDSAVYLCASSFEGAGEPEQFFGPGTRLTVL.

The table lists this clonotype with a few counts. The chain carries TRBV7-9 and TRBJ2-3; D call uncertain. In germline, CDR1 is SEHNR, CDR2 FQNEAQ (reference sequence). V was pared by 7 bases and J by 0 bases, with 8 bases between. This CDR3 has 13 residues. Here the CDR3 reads CASIGVSTDTQYF. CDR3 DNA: TGTGCCAGCATCGGAGTGAGCACAGATACGCAGTATTTT.

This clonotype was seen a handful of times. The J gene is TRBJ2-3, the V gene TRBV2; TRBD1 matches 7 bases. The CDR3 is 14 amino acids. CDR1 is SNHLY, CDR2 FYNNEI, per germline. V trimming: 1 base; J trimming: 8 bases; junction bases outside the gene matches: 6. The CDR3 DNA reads TGTGCCAGCAGTGAAGTAGCCCCAGGGGGTACGCAGTATTTT. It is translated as CASSEVAPGGTQYF. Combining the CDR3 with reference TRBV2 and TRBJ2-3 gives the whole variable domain EPEVTQTPSHQVTQMGQEVILRCVPISNHLYFYWYRQILGQKVEFLVSFYNNEISEKSEIFDDQFSVERPDGSNFTLKIRSTKLEDSAMYFCASSEVAPGGTQYFGPGTRLTVL.

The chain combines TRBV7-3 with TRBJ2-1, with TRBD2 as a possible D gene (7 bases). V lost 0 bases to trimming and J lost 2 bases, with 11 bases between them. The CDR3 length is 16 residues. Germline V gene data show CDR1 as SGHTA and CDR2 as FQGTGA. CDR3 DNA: TGTGCCAGCAGCTTAACCGCGGGGGCTACCTACAATGAGCAGTTCTTC. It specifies CASSLTAGATYNEQFF.

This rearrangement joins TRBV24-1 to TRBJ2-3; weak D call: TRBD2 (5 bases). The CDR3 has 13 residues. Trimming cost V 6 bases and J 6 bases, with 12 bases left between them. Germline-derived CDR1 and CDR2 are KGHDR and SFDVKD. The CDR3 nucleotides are TGTGCCACCAGTTTCGGGGTTTCGGATACGCAGTATTTT. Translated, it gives CATSFGVSDTQYF.

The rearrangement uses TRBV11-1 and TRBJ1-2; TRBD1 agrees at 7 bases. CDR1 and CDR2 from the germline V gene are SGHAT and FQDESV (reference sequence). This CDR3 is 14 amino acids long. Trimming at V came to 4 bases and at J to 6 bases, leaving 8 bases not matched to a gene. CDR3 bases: TGTGCCAGCAGCTACCAGACAGGGTCGGATGGCTACACCTTC. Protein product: CASSYQTGSDGYTF.

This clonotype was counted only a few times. This chain's CDR3 is CAISLGSGASGNTIYF. DNA for the CDR3: TGTGCCATCAGTTTAGGGTCCGGGGCCTCTGGAAACACCATATATTTT. The V call is TRBV10-3, the J call TRBJ1-3; a possible D gene is TRBD1 (5 bases). Trimming left V 5 bases short and J 0 bases short, with 14 bases between. The CDR3 consists of 16 residues. CDR1 is ENHRY, CDR2 SYGVKD, per germline.

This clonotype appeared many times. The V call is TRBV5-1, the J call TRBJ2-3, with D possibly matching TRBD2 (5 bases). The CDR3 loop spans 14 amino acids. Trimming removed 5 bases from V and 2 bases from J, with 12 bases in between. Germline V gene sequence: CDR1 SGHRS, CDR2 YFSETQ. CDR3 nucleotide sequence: TGCGCCAGCAGGAGGACTCAGCCCACAGATACGCAGTATTTT. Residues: CASRRTQPTDTQYF.

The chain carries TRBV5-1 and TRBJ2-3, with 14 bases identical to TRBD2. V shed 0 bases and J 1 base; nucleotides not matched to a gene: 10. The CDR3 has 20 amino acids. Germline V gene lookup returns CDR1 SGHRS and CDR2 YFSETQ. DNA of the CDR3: TGCGCCAGCAGCTTGGATGGGACTAGCGGGAGAGGGACTCGCACAGATACGCAGTATTTT. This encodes CASSLDGTSGRGTRTDTQYF.

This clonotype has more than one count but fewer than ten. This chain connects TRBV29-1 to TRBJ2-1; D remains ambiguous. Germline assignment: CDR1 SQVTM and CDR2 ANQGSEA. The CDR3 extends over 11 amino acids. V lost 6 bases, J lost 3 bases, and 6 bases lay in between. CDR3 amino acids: CSVQLYNEQFF. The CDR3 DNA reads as TGCAGCGTACAGCTCTACAATGAGCAGTTCTTC.

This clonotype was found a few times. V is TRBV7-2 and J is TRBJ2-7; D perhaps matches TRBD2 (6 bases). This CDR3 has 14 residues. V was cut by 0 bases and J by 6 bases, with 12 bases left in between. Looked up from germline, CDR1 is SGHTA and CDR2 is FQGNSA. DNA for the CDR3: TGTGCCAGCAGCTTAGCGGGAGGATATTCCGAGCAGTACTTC. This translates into CASSLAGGYSEQYF.

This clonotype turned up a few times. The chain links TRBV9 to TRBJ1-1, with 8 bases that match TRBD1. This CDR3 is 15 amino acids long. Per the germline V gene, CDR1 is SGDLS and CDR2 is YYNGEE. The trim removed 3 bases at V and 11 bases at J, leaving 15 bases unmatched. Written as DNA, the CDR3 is TGTGCCAGCAGCGCCCAGGGGGCGAGCAGAGAAGGGGCTTTCTTT. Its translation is CASSAQGASREGAFF. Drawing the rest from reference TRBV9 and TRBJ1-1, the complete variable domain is DSGVTQTPKHLITATGQRVTLRCSPRSGDLSVYWYQQSLDQGLQFLIQYYNGEERAKGNILERFSAQQFPDLHSELNLSSLELGDSALYFCASSAQGASREGAFFGQGTRLTVV.

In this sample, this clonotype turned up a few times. CDR3: CAMSRGRTDTQYF. The CDR3 DNA reads as TGTGCCATGAGTCGGGGGCGCACAGATACGCAGTATTTT. V gene TRBV24-1 combines with J gene TRBJ2-3; tentatively, D is TRBD1 or TRBD2 (6 bases each). CDR1 is KGHDR, CDR2 SFDVKD, per germline. This CDR3 is built from 13 residues. The V and J ends lost 11 bases and 1 base respectively, with 12 bases between them.

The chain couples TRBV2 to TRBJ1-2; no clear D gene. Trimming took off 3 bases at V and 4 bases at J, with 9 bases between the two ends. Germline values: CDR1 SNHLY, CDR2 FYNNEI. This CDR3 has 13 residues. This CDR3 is CASSERRTYGYTF. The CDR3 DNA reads TGTGCCAGCAGTGAGAGGCGGACCTATGGCTACACCTTC. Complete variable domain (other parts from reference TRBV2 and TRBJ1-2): EPEVTQTPSHQVTQMGQEVILRCVPISNHLYFYWYRQILGQKVEFLVSFYNNEISEKSEIFDDQFSVERPDGSNFTLKIRSTKLEDSAMYFCASSERRTYGYTFGSGTRLTVV.